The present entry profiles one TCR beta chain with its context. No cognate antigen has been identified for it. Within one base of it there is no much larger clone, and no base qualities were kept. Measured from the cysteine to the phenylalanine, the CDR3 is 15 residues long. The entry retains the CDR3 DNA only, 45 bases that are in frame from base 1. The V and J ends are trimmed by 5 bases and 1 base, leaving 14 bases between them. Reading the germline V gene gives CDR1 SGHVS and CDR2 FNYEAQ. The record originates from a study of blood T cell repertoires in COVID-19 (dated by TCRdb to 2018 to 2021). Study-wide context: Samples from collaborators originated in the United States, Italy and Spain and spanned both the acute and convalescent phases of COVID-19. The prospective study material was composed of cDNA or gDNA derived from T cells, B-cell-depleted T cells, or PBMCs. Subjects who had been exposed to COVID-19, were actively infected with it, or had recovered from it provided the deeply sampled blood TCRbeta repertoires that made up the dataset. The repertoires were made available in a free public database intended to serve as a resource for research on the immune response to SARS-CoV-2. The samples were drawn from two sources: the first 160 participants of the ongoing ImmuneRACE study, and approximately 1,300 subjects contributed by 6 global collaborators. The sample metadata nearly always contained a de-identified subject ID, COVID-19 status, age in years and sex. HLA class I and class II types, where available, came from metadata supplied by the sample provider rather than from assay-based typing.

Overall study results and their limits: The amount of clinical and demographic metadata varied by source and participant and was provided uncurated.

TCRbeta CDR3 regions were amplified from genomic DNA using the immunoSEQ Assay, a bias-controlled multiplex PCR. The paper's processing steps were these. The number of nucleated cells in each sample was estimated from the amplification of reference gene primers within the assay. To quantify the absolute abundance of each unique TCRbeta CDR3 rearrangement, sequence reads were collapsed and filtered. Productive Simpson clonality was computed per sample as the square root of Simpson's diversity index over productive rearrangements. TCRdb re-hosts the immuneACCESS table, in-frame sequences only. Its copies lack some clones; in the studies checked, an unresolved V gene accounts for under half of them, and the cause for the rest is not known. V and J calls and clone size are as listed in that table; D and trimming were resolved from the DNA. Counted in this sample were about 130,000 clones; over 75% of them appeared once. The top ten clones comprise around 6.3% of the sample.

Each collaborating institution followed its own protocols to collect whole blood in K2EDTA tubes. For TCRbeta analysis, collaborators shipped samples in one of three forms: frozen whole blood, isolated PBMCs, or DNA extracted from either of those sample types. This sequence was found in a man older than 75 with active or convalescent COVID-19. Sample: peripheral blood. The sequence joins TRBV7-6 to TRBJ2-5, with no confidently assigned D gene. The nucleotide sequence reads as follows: TGTGCCAGCAGCAGCCCCCGGTCTGGCCAAGAGACCCAGTACTTC. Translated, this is CASSSPRSGQETQYF. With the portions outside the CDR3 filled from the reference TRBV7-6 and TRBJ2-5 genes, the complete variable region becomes GAGVSQSPRYKVTKRGQDVALRCDPISGHVSLYWYRQALGQGPEFLTYFNYEAQQDKSGLPNDRFSAERPEGSISTLTIQRTEQRDSAMYRCASSSPRSGQETQYFGPGTRLLVL.